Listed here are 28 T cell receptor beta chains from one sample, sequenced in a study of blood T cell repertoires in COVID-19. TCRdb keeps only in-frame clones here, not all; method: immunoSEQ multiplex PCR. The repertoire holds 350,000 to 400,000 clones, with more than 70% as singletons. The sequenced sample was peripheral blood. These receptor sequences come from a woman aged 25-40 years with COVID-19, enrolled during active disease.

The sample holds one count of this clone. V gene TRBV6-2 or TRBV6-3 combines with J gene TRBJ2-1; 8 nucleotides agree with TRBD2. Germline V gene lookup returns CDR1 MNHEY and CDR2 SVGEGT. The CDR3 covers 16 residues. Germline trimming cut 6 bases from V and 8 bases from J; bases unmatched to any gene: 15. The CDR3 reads CASSPVGTSKFHEQFF. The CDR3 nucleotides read TGTGCCAGCAGCCCAGTGGGGACTAGTAAATTCCATGAGCAGTTCTTC.

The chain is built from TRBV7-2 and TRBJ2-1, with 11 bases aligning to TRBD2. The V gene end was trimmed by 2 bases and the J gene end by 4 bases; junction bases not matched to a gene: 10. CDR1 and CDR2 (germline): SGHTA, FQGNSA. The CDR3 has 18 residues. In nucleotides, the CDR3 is TGTGCCAGCAGCTTACTTGGGACTAGCGGACCCGCGTACAATGAGCAGTTCTTC. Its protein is CASSLLGTSGPAYNEQFF. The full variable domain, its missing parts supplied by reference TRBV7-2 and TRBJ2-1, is GAGVSQSPSNKVTEKGKDVELRCDPISGHTALYWYRQSLGQGLEFLIYFQGNSAPDKSGLPSDRFSAERTGGSVSTLTIQRTQQEDSAVYLCASSLLGTSGPAYNEQFFGPGTRLTVL.

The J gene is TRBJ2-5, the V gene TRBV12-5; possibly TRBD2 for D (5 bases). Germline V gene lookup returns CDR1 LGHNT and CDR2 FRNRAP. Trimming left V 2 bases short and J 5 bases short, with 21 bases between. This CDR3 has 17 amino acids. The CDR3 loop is CASGLKHLPRPGETQYF. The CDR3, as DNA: TGTGCTAGTGGTTTGAAACACCTGCCTAGGCCGGGGGAGACCCAGTACTTC.

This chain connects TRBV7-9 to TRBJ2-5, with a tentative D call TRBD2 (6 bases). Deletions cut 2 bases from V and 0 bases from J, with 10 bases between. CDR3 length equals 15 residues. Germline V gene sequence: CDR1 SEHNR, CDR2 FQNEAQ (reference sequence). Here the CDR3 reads CASSLSGGNQETQYF. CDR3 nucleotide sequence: TGTGCCAGCAGCTTATCTGGGGGGAACCAAGAGACCCAGTACTTC.

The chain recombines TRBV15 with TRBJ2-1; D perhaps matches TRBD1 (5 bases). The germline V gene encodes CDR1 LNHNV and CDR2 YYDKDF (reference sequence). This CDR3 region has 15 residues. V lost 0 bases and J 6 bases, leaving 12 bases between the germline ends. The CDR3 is CATSRDREVGNEQFF. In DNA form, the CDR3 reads TGTGCCACCAGCAGAGACAGGGAAGTAGGCAATGAGCAGTTCTTC.

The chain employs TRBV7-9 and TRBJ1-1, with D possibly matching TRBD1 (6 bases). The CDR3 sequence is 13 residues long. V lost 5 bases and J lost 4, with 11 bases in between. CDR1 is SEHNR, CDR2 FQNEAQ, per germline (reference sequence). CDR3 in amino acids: CASSPRQVTEAFF. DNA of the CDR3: TGTGCCAGCAGCCCCAGACAGGTCACTGAAGCTTTCTTT.

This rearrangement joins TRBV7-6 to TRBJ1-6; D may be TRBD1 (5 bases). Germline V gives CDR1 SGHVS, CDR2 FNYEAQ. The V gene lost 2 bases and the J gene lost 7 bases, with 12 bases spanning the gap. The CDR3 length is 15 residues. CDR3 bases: TGTGCCAGCAGCTTATATGCGACAGAGAATTCACCCCTCCACTTT. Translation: CASSLYATENSPLHF. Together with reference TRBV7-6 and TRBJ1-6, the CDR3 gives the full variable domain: GAGVSQSPRYKVTKRGQDVALRCDPISGHVSLYWYRQALGQGPEFLTYFNYEAQQDKSGLPNDRFSAERPEGSISTLTIQRTEQRDSAMYRCASSLYATENSPLHFGNGTRLTVT.

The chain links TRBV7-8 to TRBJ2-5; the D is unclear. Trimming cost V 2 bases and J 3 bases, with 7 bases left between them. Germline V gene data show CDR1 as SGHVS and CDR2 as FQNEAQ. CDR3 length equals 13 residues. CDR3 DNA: TGTGCCAGCAGCTTAAGTCGGGAAGAGACCCAGTACTTC. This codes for CASSLSREETQYF.

CDR3: CASSPAAGLSEAFF. Written as DNA, the CDR3 is TGTGCCAGCTCACCCGCCGCAGGTTTAAGTGAAGCTTTCTTT. The chain joins TRBV18 to TRBJ1-1; D not certain. Between the trimmed V and J ends, which lost 3 bases and 7 bases, there was a span of 15 bases. This CDR3 spans 14 amino acids. Germline CDR1 KGHSH, CDR2 LQKENI. Filled out from reference TRBV18 and TRBJ1-1, the complete variable domain reads NAGVMQNPRHLVRRRGQEARLRCSPMKGHSHVYWYRQLPEEGLKFMVYLQKENIIDESGMPKERFSAEFPKEGPSILRIQQVVRGDSAAYFCASSPAAGLSEAFFGQGTRLTVV.

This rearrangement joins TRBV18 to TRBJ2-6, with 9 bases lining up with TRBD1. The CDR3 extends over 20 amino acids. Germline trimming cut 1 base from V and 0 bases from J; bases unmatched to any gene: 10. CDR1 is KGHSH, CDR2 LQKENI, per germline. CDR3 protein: CASSPRGTGTGRSGANVLTF. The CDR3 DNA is TGTGCCAGCTCACCACGAGGGACCGGGACAGGGCGCTCTGGGGCCAACGTCCTGACTTTC.

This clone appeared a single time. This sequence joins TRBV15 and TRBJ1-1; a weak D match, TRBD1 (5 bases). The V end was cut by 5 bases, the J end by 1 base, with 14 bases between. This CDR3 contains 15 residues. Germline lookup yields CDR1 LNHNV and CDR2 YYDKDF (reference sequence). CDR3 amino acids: CATSVPGSGNTEAFF. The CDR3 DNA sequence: TGTGCCACCAGCGTCCCAGGGTCGGGGAACACTGAAGCTTTCTTT.

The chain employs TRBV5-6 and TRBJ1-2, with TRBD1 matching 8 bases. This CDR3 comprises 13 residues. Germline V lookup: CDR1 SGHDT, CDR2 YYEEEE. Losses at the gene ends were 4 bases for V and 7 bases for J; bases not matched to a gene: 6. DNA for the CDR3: TGTGCCAGCAGCAGGCAGGGGGCTGGTGGCTACACCTTC. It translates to CASSRQGAGGYTF.

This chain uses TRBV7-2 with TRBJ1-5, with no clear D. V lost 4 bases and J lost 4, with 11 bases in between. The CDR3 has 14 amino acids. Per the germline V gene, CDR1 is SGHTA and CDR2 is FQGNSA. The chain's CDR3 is CASSWTLQNQPQHF. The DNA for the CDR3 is TGTGCCAGCAGCTGGACTCTACAGAATCAGCCCCAGCATTTT.

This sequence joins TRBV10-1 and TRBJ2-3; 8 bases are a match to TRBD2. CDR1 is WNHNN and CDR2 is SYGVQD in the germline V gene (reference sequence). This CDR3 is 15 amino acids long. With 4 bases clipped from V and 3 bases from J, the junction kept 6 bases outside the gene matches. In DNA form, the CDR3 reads TGCGCCAGCAGTGCCAGCGGGAGTGGGACAGATACGCAGTATTTT. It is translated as CASSASGSGTDTQYF.

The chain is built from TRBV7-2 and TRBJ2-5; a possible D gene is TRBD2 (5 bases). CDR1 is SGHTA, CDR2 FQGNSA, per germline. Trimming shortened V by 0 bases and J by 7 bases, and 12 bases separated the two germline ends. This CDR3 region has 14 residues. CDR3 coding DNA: TGTGCCAGCAGCTTAGCGGTAGCGTCAAGGACCCAGTACTTC. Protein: CASSLAVASRTQYF.

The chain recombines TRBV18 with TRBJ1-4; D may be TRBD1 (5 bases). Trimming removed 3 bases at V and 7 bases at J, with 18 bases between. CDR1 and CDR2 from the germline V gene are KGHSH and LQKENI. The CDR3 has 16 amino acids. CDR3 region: CASSPPNPGEGEKLFF. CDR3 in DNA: TGTGCCAGCTCACCTCCAAATCCGGGGGAAGGTGAAAAACTGTTTTTT.

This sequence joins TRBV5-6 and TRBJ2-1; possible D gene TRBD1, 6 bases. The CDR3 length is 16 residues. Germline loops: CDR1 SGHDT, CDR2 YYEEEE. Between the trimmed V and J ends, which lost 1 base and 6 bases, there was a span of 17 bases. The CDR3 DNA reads TGTGCCAGCAGCTTGCTTCCGGACTCGACAGGCAATGAGCAGTTCTTC. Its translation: CASSLLPDSTGNEQFF.

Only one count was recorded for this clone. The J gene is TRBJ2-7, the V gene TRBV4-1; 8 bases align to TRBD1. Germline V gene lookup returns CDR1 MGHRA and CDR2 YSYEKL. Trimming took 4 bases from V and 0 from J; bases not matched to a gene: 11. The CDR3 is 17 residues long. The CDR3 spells CASSRLKTRGLSYEQYF. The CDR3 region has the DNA TGCGCCAGCAGCCGTTTAAAAACCAGGGGGCTCTCCTACGAGCAGTACTTC.

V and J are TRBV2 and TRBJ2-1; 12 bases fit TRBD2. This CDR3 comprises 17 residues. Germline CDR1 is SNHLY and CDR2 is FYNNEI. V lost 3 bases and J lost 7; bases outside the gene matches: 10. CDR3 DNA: TGTGCCAGCAGTGAGAGGACTAGCGGGAAAGGGTGGAATGAGCAGTTCTTC. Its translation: CASSERTSGKGWNEQFF.

DNA of the CDR3: TGTGCCATCAGTGAGCAGGGCCCCTACGAGCAGTACTTC. Translating it yields CAISEQGPYEQYF. This sequence joins TRBV10-3 and TRBJ2-7, with D perhaps TRBD1 (5 bases). The germline V gene has CDR1 ENHRY and CDR2 SYGVKD. CDR3 length: 13 amino acids. V was pared by 2 bases and J by 2 bases, with 7 bases between.

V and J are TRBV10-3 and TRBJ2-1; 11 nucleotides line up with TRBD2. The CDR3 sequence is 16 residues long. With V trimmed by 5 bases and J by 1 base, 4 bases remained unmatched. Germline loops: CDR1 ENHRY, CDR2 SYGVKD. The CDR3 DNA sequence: TGTGCCATCAGTTTAGCGGGAGGGGGGTCCTACAATGAGCAGTTCTTC. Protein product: CAISLAGGGSYNEQFF.

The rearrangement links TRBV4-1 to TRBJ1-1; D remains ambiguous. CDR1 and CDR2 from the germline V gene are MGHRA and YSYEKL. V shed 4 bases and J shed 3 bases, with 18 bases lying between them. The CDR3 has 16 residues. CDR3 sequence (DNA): TGCGCCAGCAGCCTTTGGTCCCCGGGGAGTTACACTGAAGCTTTCTTT. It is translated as CASSLWSPGSYTEAFF.

The CDR3 DNA follows: TGTGCCAGCAGCTTGCGACTAGCGGGAGCCTACAATGAGCAGTTCTTC. This translates into CASSLRLAGAYNEQFF. The rearrangement uses TRBV5-4 and TRBJ2-1, with 12 positions matching TRBD2. Looked up from germline, CDR1 is SGHNT and CDR2 is YYREEE (reference sequence). This CDR3 has 16 residues. Losses at the gene ends were 1 base for V and 2 bases for J; bases not matched to a gene: 1.

The CDR3 DNA reads TGTGCCAGCAGCTTACAGGGAGGCTATAATTCACCCCTCCACTTT. Translating gives CASSLQGGYNSPLHF. This sequence joins TRBV11-2 and TRBJ1-6; tentative D call: TRBD1 (5 bases). CDR1 is SGHAT and CDR2 is FQNNGV in the germline V gene. The CDR3 spans 15 residues. Trimming removed 2 bases at V and 3 bases at J, with 8 bases between.

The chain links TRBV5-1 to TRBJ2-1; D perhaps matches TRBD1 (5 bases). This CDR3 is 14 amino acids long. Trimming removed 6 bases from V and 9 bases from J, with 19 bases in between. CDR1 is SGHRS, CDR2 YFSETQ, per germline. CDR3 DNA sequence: TGCGCCAGCACGGTTCTAACAGGCTCCAGTGAGCAGTTCTTC. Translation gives CASTVLTGSSEQFF.

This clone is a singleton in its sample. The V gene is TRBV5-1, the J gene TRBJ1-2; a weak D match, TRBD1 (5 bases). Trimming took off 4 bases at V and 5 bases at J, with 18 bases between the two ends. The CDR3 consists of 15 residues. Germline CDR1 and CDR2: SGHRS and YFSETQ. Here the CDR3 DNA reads TGCGCCAGCAGCCCACAAGACGACAGTGGATATGGCTACACCTTC. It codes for CASSPQDDSGYGYTF.

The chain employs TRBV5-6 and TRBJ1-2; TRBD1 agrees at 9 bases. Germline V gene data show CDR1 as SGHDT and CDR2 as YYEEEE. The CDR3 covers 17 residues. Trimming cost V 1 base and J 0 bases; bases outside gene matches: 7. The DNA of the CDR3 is TGTGCCAGCAGCTTGTTCGGACAGGGGATAGCTAACTATGGCTACACCTTC. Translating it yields CASSLFGQGIANYGYTF.

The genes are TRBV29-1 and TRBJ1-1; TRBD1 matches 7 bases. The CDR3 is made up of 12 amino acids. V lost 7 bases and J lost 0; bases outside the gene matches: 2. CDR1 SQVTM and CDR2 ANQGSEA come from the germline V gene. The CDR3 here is CSAGQVNTEAFF. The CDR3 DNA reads TGCAGCGCCGGACAGGTGAACACTGAAGCTTTCTTT.